One and the same sample provided the 20 T cell receptor beta chains below, sequenced in a study of blood T cell repertoires in COVID-19 (dated by TCRdb to the early 2020s). The protocol used for the library was the immunoSEQ multiplex PCR assay. TCRdb holds this immuneACCESS table with in-frame rearrangements only. Some clones are missing; in checked studies, unresolved V genes explain under half, and the rest has no known cause. The sample table shows 200,000 to 250,000 clones, and 65% to 85% are seen once. The ten largest clones take up approximately 5.7% of the sample. The material sequenced was peripheral blood. The receptors were sampled from a human donor in a cohort sampled during active COVID-19.

This clone was detected once. The V and J genes are TRBV7-8 and TRBJ1-5; D ambiguous. CDR1 is SGHVS and CDR2 is FQNEAQ in the germline V gene. The CDR3 runs to 14 residues. Trimming took 2 bases from V and 0 from J, leaving 5 bases between them. CDR3: CASSLMSSNQPQHF. Here the CDR3 DNA reads TGTGCCAGCAGCTTAATGAGTAGCAATCAGCCCCAGCATTTT.

This rearrangement joins TRBV11-2 to TRBJ1-1; unclear D gene. Trimming took 5 bases from V and 1 from J, leaving 8 bases between them. The CDR3 loop spans 13 amino acids. CDR1 and CDR2 from the germline V gene are SGHAT and FQNNGV. The CDR3 nucleotides are TGTGCCAGCAGCACGGGTCCGAACACTGAAGCTTTCTTT. This encodes CASSTGPNTEAFF. Together with reference TRBV11-2 and TRBJ1-1, the CDR3 gives the full variable domain: EAGVAQSPRYKIIEKRQSVAFWCNPISGHATLYWYQQILGQGPKLLIQFQNNGVVDDSQLPKDRFSAERLKGVDSTLKIQPAKLEDSAVYLCASSTGPNTEAFFGQGTRLTVV.

The chain combines TRBV11-2 with TRBJ2-1, with 8 bases fitting TRBD2. This CDR3 comprises 19 residues. The germline V gene encodes CDR1 SGHAT and CDR2 FQNNGV. The junction had 12 bases not matched to a gene; V was cut back by 1 base and J by 1 base. CDR3 loop: CASSLVPPSAGGSYNEQFF. For the CDR3, the DNA is TGTGCCAGCAGCTTAGTTCCCCCTAGCGCGGGGGGTTCCTACAATGAGCAGTTCTTC.

Remarks on this clone: Other nucleotide sequences from this sample produce the same CDR3. The chain is built from TRBV6-5 and TRBJ1-2, with TRBD1 identical over 11 bases. Per the germline V gene, CDR1 is MNHEY and CDR2 is SVGAGI. This CDR3 region has 16 residues. Losses at the gene ends were 3 bases for V and 4 bases for J; bases not matched to a gene: 7. Here the CDR3 reads CASSYSRTGGGYGYTF. CDR3 nucleotide sequence: TGTGCCAGCAGTTATAGTCGGACAGGGGGCGGCTATGGCTACACCTTC.

This chain uses TRBV24-1 with TRBJ2-3, with a possible D match to TRBD2 (6 bases). The CDR3 sequence is 14 residues long. Germline V gene data show CDR1 as KGHDR and CDR2 as SFDVKD. The germline V and J ends were trimmed by 9 bases and 6 bases, with 18 bases remaining between them. The CDR3 protein is CATGDGGKSDTQYF. The DNA for the CDR3 is TGTGCCACCGGGGACGGGGGTAAATCGGATACGCAGTATTTT.

The CDR3 loop reads CASSPSTGARETQYF. The CDR3, as DNA: TGTGCCAGCAGTCCCTCGACAGGTGCTAGGGAGACCCAGTACTTC. This chain connects TRBV13 to TRBJ2-5; tentative D call: TRBD1 (6 bases). CDR1 is PRHDT and CDR2 is FYEKMQ in the germline V gene (reference sequence). Trimming took off 6 bases at V and 5 bases at J, with 19 bases between the two ends. CDR3 size: 15 residues.

The chain uses TRBV4-2 and TRBJ2-5, with 13 nucleotides matching TRBD2. Germline V gives CDR1 LGHNA, CDR2 YNFKEQ. Losses at the gene ends were 5 bases for V and 7 bases for J; bases not matched to a gene: 16. The length of the CDR3 is 18 residues. CDR3 in DNA: TGTGCCAGCAGCTACCGACTAGCGGGGGGCGAAGAGGCTGCGACCCAGTACTTC. This encodes CASSYRLAGGEEAATQYF.

The rearrangement joins TRBV6-6 to TRBJ1-1, with TRBD1 matching 7 bases. The V gene's germline CDR1 is MNHNY and CDR2 SVGAGI (reference sequence). V was pared by 0 bases and J by 4 bases, with 8 bases of the junction left unmatched. The CDR3 length is 16 residues. The CDR3 bases are TGTGCCAGCAGTTACTCGTCAGGGGCAGGGGGCACTGAAGCTTTCTTT. Translation: CASSYSSGAGGTEAFF.

The chain couples TRBV5-5 to TRBJ2-3; D unclear. The CDR3 runs to 14 residues. Germline CDR1 is SGHKS and CDR2 is YYEKEE (reference sequence). Deletions cut 0 bases from V and 0 bases from J, with 5 bases between. Written as DNA, the CDR3 is TGTGCCAGCAGCTTGGGACATAGCACAGATACGCAGTATTTT. Translation: CASSLGHSTDTQYF.

As for this clone: Germline and junction disagree at one end, which may indicate a read error. The J gene is TRBJ2-7, the V gene TRBV11-2, with D perhaps matching TRBD2 (6 bases). The CDR3 contains 13 residues. Per germline, CDR1 SGHAT and CDR2 FQNNGV. The CDR3 coding sequence is TGTGCCAGCAGCTCCCGGGGAGGCGGGCGAATCGGCTTC. Translation: CASSSRGGGRIGF. Full variable domain (rest looked up from reference TRBV11-2 and TRBJ2-7): EAGVAQSPRYKIIEKRQSVAFWCNPISGHATLYWYQQILGQGPKLLIQFQNNGVVDDSQLPKDRFSAERLKGVDSTLKIQPAKLEDSAVYLCASSSRGGGRIGFGPGTRLTVT.

This clone was seen only once. The genes are TRBV6-6 and TRBJ2-7; D is undetermined. CDR1 is MNHNY, CDR2 SVGAGI, per germline (reference sequence). V was cut by 1 base and J by 0 bases, with 4 bases left in between. There are 13 residues in the CDR3. The CDR3 nucleotides read TGTGCCAGCAGTTACTACTTCTCCTACGAGCAGTACTTC. Protein: CASSYYFSYEQYF.

The chain carries TRBV12-5 and TRBJ2-5; the match to TRBD2 covers 8 bases. The CDR3 totals 15 residues. V was pared by 3 bases and J by 4 bases, with 7 bases of the junction left unmatched. CDR1 is LGHNT and CDR2 is FRNRAP in the germline V gene. The CDR3 sequence is CASGFPLAGTETQYF. The CDR3 nucleotides read TGTGCTAGTGGTTTCCCGCTAGCGGGTACAGAGACCCAGTACTTC.

This clone was seen a few times. The rearrangement links TRBV7-9 to TRBJ2-5, with D tentatively TRBD1 (6 bases). V was pared by 0 bases and J by 1 base, with 6 bases between. This CDR3 contains 14 residues. The germline gives CDR1 SEHNR, CDR2 FQNEAQ (reference sequence). CDR3 in DNA: TGTGCCAGCAGCTTAGCGACAGGCCAAGAGACCCAGTACTTC. It specifies CASSLATGQETQYF.

The V call is TRBV10-1, the J call TRBJ2-1; TRBD2 agrees at 9 bases. Losses at the gene ends were 2 bases for V and 5 bases for J; bases not matched to a gene: 10. The CDR3 extends over 17 amino acids. Germline V gene data show CDR1 as WNHNN and CDR2 as SYGVQD (reference sequence). CDR3 nucleotide sequence: TGCGCCAGCAGTGAGCCCCGGGCGGGGGGGCCGAACAATGAGCAGTTCTTC. It codes for CASSEPRAGGPNNEQFF.

This clone was observed at least ten times. V is TRBV2 and J is TRBJ2-1; no firm D call. With 6 bases removed from V and 4 bases from J, the gap between germline ends came to 10 bases. CDR1 is SNHLY and CDR2 is FYNNEI in the germline V gene. CDR3 length equals 13 residues. In DNA, the CDR3 is TGTGCCAGCAGGGCGACTGGATACAATGAGCAGTTCTTC. Its protein is CASRATGYNEQFF.

The V call is TRBV6-6, the J call TRBJ1-2; D not certain. This CDR3 contains 14 residues. In germline, CDR1 is MNHNY, CDR2 SVGAGI (reference sequence). V lost 6 bases and J lost 6, with 17 bases in between. CDR3: CASRDQEVPHGYTF. CDR3 nucleotides: TGTGCCAGCAGGGATCAGGAAGTCCCACATGGCTACACCTTC.

This clone came up once. The CDR3 here is CASSSLVRDREAFF. CDR3 coding DNA: TGTGCCAGCAGCTCCCTCGTGCGGGACCGTGAAGCTTTCTTT. V is TRBV11-2 and J is TRBJ1-1, with D maybe TRBD1 (5 bases). The CDR3 contains 14 residues. Germline V lookup: CDR1 SGHAT, CDR2 FQNNGV. With 4 bases removed from V and 7 bases from J, the gap between germline ends came to 16 bases.

A note on this clone: Additional DNA sequences in this sample encode the identical CDR3. The V call is TRBV15, the J call TRBJ2-7, with D perhaps TRBD1 (5 bases). The CDR3 has 13 amino acids. The V and J ends lost 0 bases and 3 bases respectively, with 6 bases between them. Germline V gene lookup returns CDR1 LNHNV and CDR2 YYDKDF (reference sequence). CDR3: CATSRDRGYEQYF. The CDR3 bases are TGTGCCACCAGCAGAGATAGGGGCTACGAGCAGTACTTC.

The V gene is TRBV11-2, the J gene TRBJ2-7, with D tentatively TRBD2 (6 bases). V was cut by 3 bases and J by 3 bases, with 15 bases left in between. Germline V CDR1 and CDR2: SGHAT, FQNNGV. This CDR3 has 15 residues. The CDR3 nucleotides read TGTGCCAGCAGCTTCGACGGAGGGTCTCTCTACGAGCAGTACTTC. It specifies CASSFDGGSLYEQYF.

The rearrangement links TRBV5-4 to TRBJ2-2; 7 bases fit TRBD1. Germline V gives CDR1 SGHNT, CDR2 YYREEE (reference sequence). With V trimmed by 1 base and J by 7 bases, 7 bases remained unmatched. There are 15 residues in the CDR3. The CDR3 coding sequence is TGTGCCAGCAGCTTGCGACAGGGTATTGGCGGGGAGCTGTTTTTT. Translating gives CASSLRQGIGGELFF.